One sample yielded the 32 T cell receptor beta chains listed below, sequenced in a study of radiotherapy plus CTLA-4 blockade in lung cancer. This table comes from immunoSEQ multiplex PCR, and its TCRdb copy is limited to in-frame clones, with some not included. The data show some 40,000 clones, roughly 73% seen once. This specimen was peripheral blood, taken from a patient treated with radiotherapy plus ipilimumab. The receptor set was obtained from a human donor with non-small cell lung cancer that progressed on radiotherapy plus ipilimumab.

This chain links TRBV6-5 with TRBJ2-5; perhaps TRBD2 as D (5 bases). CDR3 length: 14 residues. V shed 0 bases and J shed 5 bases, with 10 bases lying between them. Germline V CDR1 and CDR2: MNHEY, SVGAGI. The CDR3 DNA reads TGTGCCAGCAGTTACTCTGAGGGCTGGGAGACCCAGTACTTC. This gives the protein CASSYSEGWETQYF.

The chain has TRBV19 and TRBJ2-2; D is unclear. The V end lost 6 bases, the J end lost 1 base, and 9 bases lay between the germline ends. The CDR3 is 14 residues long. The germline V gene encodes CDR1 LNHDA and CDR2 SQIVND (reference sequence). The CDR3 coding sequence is TGTGCCAGTAGCACAGCTTTGAACACCGGGGAGCTGTTTTTT. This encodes CASSTALNTGELFF.

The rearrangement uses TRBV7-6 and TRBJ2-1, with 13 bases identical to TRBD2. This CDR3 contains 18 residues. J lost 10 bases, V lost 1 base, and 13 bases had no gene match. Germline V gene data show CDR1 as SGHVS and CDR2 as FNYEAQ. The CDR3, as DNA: TGTGCCAGCAGCTTAGGGGTACCGACTAGCGGGGGGTTCGGGGAGCAGTTCTTC. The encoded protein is CASSLGVPTSGGFGEQFF. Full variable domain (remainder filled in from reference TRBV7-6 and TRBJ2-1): GAGVSQSPRYKVTKRGQDVALRCDPISGHVSLYWYRQALGQGPEFLTYFNYEAQQDKSGLPNDRFSAERPEGSISTLTIQRTEQRDSAMYRCASSLGVPTSGGFGEQFFGPGTRLTVL.

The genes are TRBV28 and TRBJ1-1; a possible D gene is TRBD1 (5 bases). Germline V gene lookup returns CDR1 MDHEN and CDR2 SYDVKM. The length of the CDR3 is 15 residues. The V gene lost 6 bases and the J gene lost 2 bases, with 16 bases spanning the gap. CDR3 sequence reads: CASSSHLRGNTEAFF. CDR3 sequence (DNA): TGTGCCAGCAGCTCACACTTAAGGGGAAACACTGAAGCTTTCTTT.

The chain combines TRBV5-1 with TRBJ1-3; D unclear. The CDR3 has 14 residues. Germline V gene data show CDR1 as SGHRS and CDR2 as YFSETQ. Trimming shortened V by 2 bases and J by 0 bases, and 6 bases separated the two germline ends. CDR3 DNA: TGCGCCAGCAGCTTTCAGGACTCTGGAAACACCATATATTTT. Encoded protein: CASSFQDSGNTIYF.

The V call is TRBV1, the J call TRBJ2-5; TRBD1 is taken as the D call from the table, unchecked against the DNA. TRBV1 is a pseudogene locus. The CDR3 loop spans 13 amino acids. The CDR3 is CTSRPGGPVTQYF. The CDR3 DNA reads TGCACCAGCAGGCCAGGGGGTCCGGTGACCCAGTACTTC.

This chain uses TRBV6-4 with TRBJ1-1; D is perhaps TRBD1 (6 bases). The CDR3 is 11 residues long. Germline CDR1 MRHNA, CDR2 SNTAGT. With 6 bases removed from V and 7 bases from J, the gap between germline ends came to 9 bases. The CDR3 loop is CASREQGEAFF. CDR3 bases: TGTGCCAGCAGGGAACAGGGTGAAGCTTTCTTT.

Here the CDR3 DNA reads TGTGCCAGCAGCTTTGGGAGCATCACTGAAGCTTTCTTT. Residues: CASSFGSITEAFF. The rearrangement links TRBV7-6 to TRBJ1-1, with D unresolved. The CDR3 is made up of 13 amino acids. Germline CDR1 SGHVS, CDR2 FNYEAQ. V was shortened by 3 bases and J by 4 bases, with 9 bases between the two germline ends.

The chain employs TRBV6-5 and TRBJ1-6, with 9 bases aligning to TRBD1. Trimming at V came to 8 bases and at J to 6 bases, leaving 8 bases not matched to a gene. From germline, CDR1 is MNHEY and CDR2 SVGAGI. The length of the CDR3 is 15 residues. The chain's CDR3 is CASGTNRGLNSPLHF. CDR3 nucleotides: TGTGCCAGCGGAACCAACAGGGGGCTTAATTCACCCCTCCACTTT.

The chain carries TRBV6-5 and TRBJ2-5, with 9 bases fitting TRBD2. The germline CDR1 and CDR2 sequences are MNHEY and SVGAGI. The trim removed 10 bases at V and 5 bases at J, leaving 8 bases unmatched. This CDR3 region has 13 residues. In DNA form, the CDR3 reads TGTGCCATTGGCGGGGGGGAAGGGGAGACCCAGTACTTC. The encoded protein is CAIGGGEGETQYF.

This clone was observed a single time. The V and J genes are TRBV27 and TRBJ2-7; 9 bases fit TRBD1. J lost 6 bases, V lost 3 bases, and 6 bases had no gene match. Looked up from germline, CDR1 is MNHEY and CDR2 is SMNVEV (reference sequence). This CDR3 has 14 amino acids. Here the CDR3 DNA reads TGTGCCAGCAGTTTCCCCGGGACAGGGAGCGAGCAGTACTTC. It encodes CASSFPGTGSEQYF.

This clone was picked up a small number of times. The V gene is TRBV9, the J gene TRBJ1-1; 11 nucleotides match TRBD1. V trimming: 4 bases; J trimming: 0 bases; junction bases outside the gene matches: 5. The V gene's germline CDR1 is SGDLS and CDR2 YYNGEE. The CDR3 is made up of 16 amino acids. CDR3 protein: CASSPGQGVLNTEAFF. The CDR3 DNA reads TGTGCCAGCAGCCCGGGACAGGGGGTTTTGAACACTGAAGCTTTCTTT.

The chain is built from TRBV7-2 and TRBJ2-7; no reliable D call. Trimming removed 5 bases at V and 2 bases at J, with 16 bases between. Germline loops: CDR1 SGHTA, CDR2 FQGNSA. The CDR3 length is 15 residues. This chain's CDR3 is CASSPSPVIAYEQYF. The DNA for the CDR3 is TGTGCCAGCAGCCCGAGCCCGGTGATCGCCTACGAGCAGTACTTC.

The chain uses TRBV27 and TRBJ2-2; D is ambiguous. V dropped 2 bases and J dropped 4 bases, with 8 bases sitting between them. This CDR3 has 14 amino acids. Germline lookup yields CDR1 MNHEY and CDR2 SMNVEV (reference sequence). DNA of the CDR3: TGTGCCAGCAGTTTAGTCCCCCGCACCGGGGAGCTGTTTTTT. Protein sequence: CASSLVPRTGELFF.

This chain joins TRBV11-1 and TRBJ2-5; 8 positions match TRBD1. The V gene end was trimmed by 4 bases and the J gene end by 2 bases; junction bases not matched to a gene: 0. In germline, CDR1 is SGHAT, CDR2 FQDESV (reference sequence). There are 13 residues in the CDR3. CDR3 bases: TGTGCCAGCAGCTGGGACAGGCAAGAGACCCAGTACTTC. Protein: CASSWDRQETQYF.

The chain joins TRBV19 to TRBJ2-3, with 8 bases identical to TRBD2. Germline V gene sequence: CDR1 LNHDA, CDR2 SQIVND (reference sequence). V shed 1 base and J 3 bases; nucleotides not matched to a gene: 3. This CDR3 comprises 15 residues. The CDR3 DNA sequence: TGTGCCAGTAGTATAGCGGGGGGGTTGACAGATACGCAGTATTTT. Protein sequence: CASSIAGGLTDTQYF.

The CDR3 loop is CASSHGDRGGYTF. The CDR3 nucleotides read TGTGCCAGCAGCCACGGTGACAGGGGTGGCTACACCTTC. The chain links TRBV14 to TRBJ1-2, with 8 bases aligning to TRBD1. Trimming took 3 bases from V and 7 from J; bases not matched to a gene: 4. The CDR3 has 13 residues. Germline assignment: CDR1 SGHDN and CDR2 FVKESK.

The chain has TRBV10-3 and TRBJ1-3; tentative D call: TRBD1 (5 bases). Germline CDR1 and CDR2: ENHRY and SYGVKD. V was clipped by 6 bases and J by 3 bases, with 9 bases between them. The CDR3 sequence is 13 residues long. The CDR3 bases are TGTGCCATCAGCCAGGGTGGTGGAAACACCATATATTTT. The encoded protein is CAISQGGGNTIYF.

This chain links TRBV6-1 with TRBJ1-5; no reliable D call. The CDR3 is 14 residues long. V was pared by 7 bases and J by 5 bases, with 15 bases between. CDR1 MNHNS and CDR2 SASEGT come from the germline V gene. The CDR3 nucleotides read TGTGCCAGCACCCATCCCGACAAGTATCAGCCCCAGCATTTT. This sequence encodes CASTHPDKYQPQHF.

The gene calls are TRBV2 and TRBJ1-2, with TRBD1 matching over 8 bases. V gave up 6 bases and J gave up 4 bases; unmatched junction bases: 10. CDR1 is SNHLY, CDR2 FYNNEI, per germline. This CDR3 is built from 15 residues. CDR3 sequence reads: CASRPGQETSYGYTF. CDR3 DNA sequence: TGTGCCAGCAGGCCGGGACAGGAAACGAGCTATGGCTACACCTTC.

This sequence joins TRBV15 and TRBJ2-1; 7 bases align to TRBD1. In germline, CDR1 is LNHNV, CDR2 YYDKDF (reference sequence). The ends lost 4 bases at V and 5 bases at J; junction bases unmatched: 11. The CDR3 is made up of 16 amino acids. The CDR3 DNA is TGTGCCACCAGCACCGAAAGACAGGGCCTAAACAATGAGCAGTTCTTC. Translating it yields CATSTERQGLNNEQFF.

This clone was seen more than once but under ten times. CDR3 DNA sequence: TGTGCCAGCAGACTTGGACAGGGGCAGAACACTGAAGCTTTCTTT. Translating gives CASRLGQGQNTEAFF. The chain joins TRBV6-5 to TRBJ1-1; 9 bases are shared with TRBD1. The ends lost 6 bases at V and 1 base at J; junction bases unmatched: 6. The germline V gene encodes CDR1 MNHEY and CDR2 SVGAGI. The CDR3 is 15 residues long.

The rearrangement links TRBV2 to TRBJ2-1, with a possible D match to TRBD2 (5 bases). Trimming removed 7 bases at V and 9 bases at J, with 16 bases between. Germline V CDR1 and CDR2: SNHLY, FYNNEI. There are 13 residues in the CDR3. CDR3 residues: CASTYGGVAEQFF. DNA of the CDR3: TGTGCCAGCACCTACGGAGGAGTCGCTGAGCAGTTCTTC.

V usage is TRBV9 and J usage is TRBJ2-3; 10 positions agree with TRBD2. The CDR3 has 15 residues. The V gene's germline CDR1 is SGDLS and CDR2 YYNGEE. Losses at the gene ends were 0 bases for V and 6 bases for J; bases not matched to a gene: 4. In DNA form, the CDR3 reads TGTGCCAGCAGCGTAGGGGATAGCGGGGGGGATACGCAGTATTTT. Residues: CASSVGDSGGDTQYF. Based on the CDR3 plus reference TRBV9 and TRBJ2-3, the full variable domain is DSGVTQTPKHLITATGQRVTLRCSPRSGDLSVYWYQQSLDQGLQFLIQYYNGEERAKGNILERFSAQQFPDLHSELNLSSLELGDSALYFCASSVGDSGGDTQYFGPGTRLTVL.

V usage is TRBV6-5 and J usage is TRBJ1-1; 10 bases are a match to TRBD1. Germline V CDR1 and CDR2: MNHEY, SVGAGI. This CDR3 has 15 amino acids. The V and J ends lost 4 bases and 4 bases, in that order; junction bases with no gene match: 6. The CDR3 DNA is TGTGCCAGCAGTTTTCGGACAGGGGGGAGCACTGAAGCTTTCTTT. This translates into CASSFRTGGSTEAFF.

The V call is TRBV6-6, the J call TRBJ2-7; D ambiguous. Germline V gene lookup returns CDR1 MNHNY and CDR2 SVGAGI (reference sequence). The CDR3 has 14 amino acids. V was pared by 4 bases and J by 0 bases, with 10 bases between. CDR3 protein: CASSSPPDSYEQYF. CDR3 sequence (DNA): TGTGCCAGCAGTTCTCCCCCAGACTCCTACGAGCAGTACTTC.

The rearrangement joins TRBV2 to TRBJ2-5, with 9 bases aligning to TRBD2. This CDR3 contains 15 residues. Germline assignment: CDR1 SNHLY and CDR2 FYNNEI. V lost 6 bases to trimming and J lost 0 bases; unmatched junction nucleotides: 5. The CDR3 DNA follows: TGTGCCAGCAGCCGTAGCGGGAGAAACCAAGAGACCCAGTACTTC. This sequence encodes CASSRSGRNQETQYF.

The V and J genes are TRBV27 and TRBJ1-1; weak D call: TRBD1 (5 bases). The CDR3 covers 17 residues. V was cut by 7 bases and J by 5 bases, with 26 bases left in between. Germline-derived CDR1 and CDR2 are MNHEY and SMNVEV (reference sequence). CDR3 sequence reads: CASTPLGRGIRGTEAFF. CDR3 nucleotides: TGTGCCAGCACCCCCTTGGGTCGGGGGATAAGGGGAACTGAAGCTTTCTTT.

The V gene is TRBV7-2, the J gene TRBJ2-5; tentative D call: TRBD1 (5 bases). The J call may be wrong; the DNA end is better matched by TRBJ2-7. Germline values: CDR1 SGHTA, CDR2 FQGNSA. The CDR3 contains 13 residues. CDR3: CASSLTESYEQYF. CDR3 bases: TGTGCCAGCAGCCTGACAGAATCCTACGAGCAGTACTTC.

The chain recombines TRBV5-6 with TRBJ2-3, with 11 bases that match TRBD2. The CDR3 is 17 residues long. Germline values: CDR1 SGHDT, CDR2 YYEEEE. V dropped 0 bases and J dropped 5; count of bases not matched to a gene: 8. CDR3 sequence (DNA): TGTGCCAGCAGCTTGGGACTAGCGGGAAGGCGGGAAGATACGCAGTATTTT. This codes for CASSLGLAGRREDTQYF. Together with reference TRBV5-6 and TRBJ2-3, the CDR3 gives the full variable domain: DAGVTQSPTHLIKTRGQQVTLRCSPKSGHDTVSWYQQALGQGPQFIFQYYEEEERQRGNFPDRFSGHQFPNYSSELNVNALLLGDSALYLCASSLGLAGRREDTQYFGPGTRLTVL.

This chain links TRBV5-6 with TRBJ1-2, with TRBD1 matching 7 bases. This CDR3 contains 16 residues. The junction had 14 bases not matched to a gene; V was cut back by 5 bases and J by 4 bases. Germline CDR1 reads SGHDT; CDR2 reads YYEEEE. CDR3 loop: CASRRDSLHLTYGYTF. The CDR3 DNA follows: TGTGCCAGCAGGAGGGACAGCCTTCATCTGACCTATGGCTACACCTTC.

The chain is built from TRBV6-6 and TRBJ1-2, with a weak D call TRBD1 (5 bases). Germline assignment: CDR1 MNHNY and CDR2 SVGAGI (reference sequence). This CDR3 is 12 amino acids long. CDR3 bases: TGTGAAGCGAGGCAGGGAACCTATGGCTACACCTTC. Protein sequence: CEARQGTYGYTF.